These T cell receptor beta chains were read from a single sample in a study of blood T cell repertoires in COVID-19. The method was immunoSEQ multiplex PCR; TCRdb's version includes in-frame clones alone and lacks a portion of them. The sample includes roughly 250,000 clones, approximately 90% of them seen just once. Specimen: PBMCs or T cells enriched from blood (not recorded which). The receptors here all came from a human donor in a cohort exposed to, infected with or recovered from COVID-19 (not recorded which). The donor label of this sample is uncertain. Each CDR3 is given with its conserved first and last residue. Fields, in order: clone size, D gene, J gene, V gene, CDR3 protein, CDR3 DNA. A D gene is named only where the DNA matches it firmly. Only part of the rows carry a size: once, few, many, or a class if the clone is expanded.

clone size: NA; D gene: NA; J gene: TRBJ1-5; V gene: TRBV30; CDR3 protein: CAWSVQAGEGHGYSNQPQHF; CDR3 DNA: TGTGCCTGGAGTGTACAGGCAGGGGAAGGGCATGGATATAGCAATCAGCCCCAGCATTTT
clone size: NA; D gene: NA; J gene: TRBJ1-1; V gene: TRBV5-1; CDR3 protein: CASRTRVETEAFF; CDR3 DNA: TGCGCCAGTAGAACGAGGGTGGAAACTGAAGCTTTCTTT
clone size: NA; D gene: NA; J gene: TRBJ1-2; V gene: TRBV18; CDR3 protein: CASSPQDSAYGYTF; CDR3 DNA: TGTGCCAGCTCACCTCAAGACAGTGCATATGGCTACACCTTC
clone size: NA; D gene: NA; J gene: TRBJ1-2; V gene: TRBV25-1; CDR3 protein: CASRGAGYYGYTF; CDR3 DNA: TGTGCCAGCAGGGGAGCGGGGTACTATGGCTACACCTTC
clone size: NA; D gene: NA; J gene: TRBJ1-5; V gene: TRBV30; CDR3 protein: CAWSENPWGRNNQPQHF; CDR3 DNA: TGTGCCTGGAGTGAAAACCCCTGGGGGAGGAATAATCAGCCCCAGCATTTT
clone size: NA; D gene: NA; J gene: TRBJ1-1; V gene: TRBV10-1; CDR3 protein: CASSFSGYTEAFF; CDR3 DNA: TGCGCCAGCAGTTTCAGCGGGTACACTGAAGCTTTCTTT
clone size: NA; D gene: NA; J gene: TRBJ1-2; V gene: TRBV12-3/TRBV12-4; CDR3 protein: CASSLSQRGGYTF; CDR3 DNA: TGTGCCAGCAGTTTAAGTCAGCGGGGTGGCTACACCTTC
clone size: NA; D gene: TRBD2; J gene: TRBJ2-1; V gene: TRBV19; CDR3 protein: CASSMISGGLYNEQFF; CDR3 DNA: TGTGCCAGTAGTATGATTAGCGGGGGGTTATACAATGAGCAGTTCTTC
clone size: NA; D gene: NA; J gene: TRBJ2-5; V gene: TRBV9; CDR3 protein: CASSVRLKETQYF; CDR3 DNA: TGTGCCAGCAGCGTCCGACTCAAAGAGACCCAGTACTTC
clone size: once; D gene: NA; J gene: TRBJ1-5; V gene: TRBV7-9; CDR3 protein: CASSLADSSYSNQPQHF; CDR3 DNA: TGTGCCAGCAGCTTAGCCGACAGCTCATATAGCAATCAGCCCCAGCATTTT
clone size: once; D gene: NA; J gene: TRBJ1-3; V gene: TRBV14; CDR3 protein: CASSPLYSSGNTIYF; CDR3 DNA: TGTGCCAGCAGCCCACTCTACTCCTCTGGAAACACCATATATTTT
clone size: once; D gene: NA; J gene: TRBJ2-7; V gene: TRBV2; CDR3 protein: CASSTGDLSSYEQYF; CDR3 DNA: TGTGCCAGCAGTACAGGGGACTTGAGCTCCTACGAGCAGTACTTC
clone size: NA; D gene: NA; J gene: TRBJ1-1; V gene: TRBV14; CDR3 protein: CASSSWENIRNTEAFF; CDR3 DNA: TGTGCCAGCAGCTCATGGGAGAACATACGAAACACTGAAGCTTTCTTT
clone size: NA; D gene: TRBD2; J gene: TRBJ2-7; V gene: TRBV5-4; CDR3 protein: CASSVGGTVGSYEQYF; CDR3 DNA: TGTGCCAGCAGCGTCGGGGGGACGGTAGGATCCTACGAGCAGTACTTC
clone size: NA; D gene: NA; J gene: TRBJ1-1; V gene: TRBV6-5; CDR3 protein: CASSYWGRGGERKAFF; CDR3 DNA: TGTGCCAGCAGTTACTGGGGGAGGGGGGGAGAAAGGAAAGCTTTCTTT
clone size: NA; D gene: TRBD1; J gene: TRBJ2-5; V gene: TRBV10-3; CDR3 protein: CAISDRDRGHQETQYF; CDR3 DNA: TGTGCCATCAGTGACCGGGACAGGGGGCACCAAGAGACCCAGTACTTC
clone size: NA; D gene: TRBD1; J gene: TRBJ2-7; V gene: TRBV19; CDR3 protein: CASSWSQGQGAGEQYF; CDR3 DNA: TGTGCCAGTAGTTGGTCCCAAGGACAGGGGGCGGGCGAGCAGTACTTC
clone size: once; D gene: NA; J gene: TRBJ1-6; V gene: TRBV24-1; CDR3 protein: CATSDPGRAGSPLHF; CDR3 DNA: TGTGCCACCAGTGATCCCGGCAGGGCCGGTTCACCCCTCCACTTT
clone size: NA; D gene: TRBD1; J gene: TRBJ1-2; V gene: TRBV4-3; CDR3 protein: CASSGRDSQFNYGYTF; CDR3 DNA: TGCGCCAGCAGCGGGCGGGACAGCCAGTTTAACTATGGCTACACCTTC
clone size: NA; D gene: NA; J gene: TRBJ2-7; V gene: TRBV7-2; CDR3 protein: CASSFGGARPRSYEQYF; CDR3 DNA: TGTGCCAGCAGCTTTGGCGGGGCACGTCCCAGGTCCTACGAGCAGTACTTC
clone size: NA; D gene: TRBD1; J gene: TRBJ1-2; V gene: TRBV18; CDR3 protein: CASSPPTGGERNYGYTF; CDR3 DNA: TGTGCCAGCTCACCACCCACAGGGGGAGAGCGAAACTATGGCTACACCTTC
clone size: NA; D gene: NA; J gene: TRBJ1-2; V gene: TRBV4-1; CDR3 protein: CASSHPGTLRGYTF; CDR3 DNA: TGCGCCAGCAGCCATCCCGGGACTTTGAGGGGCTACACCTTC
clone size: NA; D gene: NA; J gene: TRBJ2-1; V gene: TRBV7-9; CDR3 protein: CASSLGLVDNEQFF; CDR3 DNA: TGTGCCAGCAGCTTAGGACTAGTCGACAATGAGCAGTTCTTC
clone size: NA; D gene: TRBD2; J gene: TRBJ2-5; V gene: TRBV7-2; CDR3 protein: CASSLVGGETQYF; CDR3 DNA: TGTGCCAGCAGCTTAGTGGGGGGGGAGACCCAGTACTTC
clone size: NA; D gene: TRBD2; J gene: TRBJ2-7; V gene: TRBV3-1/TRBV3-2; CDR3 protein: CASSQVLTSGYEQYF; CDR3 DNA: TGTGCCAGCAGCCAAGTCTTGACTAGCGGTTACGAGCAGTACTTC
clone size: NA; D gene: NA; J gene: TRBJ1-2; V gene: TRBV2; CDR3 protein: CASSEIIRSGYTF; CDR3 DNA: TGTGCCAGCAGTGAAATAATAAGGAGTGGCTACACCTTC
clone size: NA; D gene: NA; J gene: TRBJ1-6; V gene: TRBV4-3; CDR3 protein: CASSQDPGDSYNSPLHF; CDR3 DNA: TGCGCCAGCAGCCAAGACCCAGGGGATTCCTATAATTCACCCCTCCACTTT
clone size: NA; D gene: NA; J gene: TRBJ1-2; V gene: TRBV2; CDR3 protein: CASSPTYYGYTF; CDR3 DNA: TGTGCCAGCAGCCCCACATACTATGGCTACACCTTC
clone size: NA; D gene: TRBD2; J gene: TRBJ2-5; V gene: TRBV5-5; CDR3 protein: CASSFRLAGGWETQYF; CDR3 DNA: TGTGCCAGCAGCTTCCGACTAGCGGGGGGTTGGGAGACCCAGTACTTC
clone size: NA; D gene: NA; J gene: TRBJ1-4; V gene: TRBV7-9; CDR3 protein: CASSPLGEGRAEKLFF; CDR3 DNA: TGTGCCAGCAGCCCCCTCGGGGAGGGTAGGGCTGAAAAACTGTTTTTT
clone size: NA; D gene: TRBD1; J gene: TRBJ1-2; V gene: TRBV2; CDR3 protein: CASRGDSSNYGYTF; CDR3 DNA: TGTGCCAGTAGAGGGGACAGCTCTAACTATGGCTACACCTTC
clone size: NA; D gene: NA; J gene: TRBJ2-2; V gene: TRBV6-4; CDR3 protein: CASSASGAGELFF; CDR3 DNA: TGTGCCAGCAGTGCCTCAGGGGCCGGGGAGCTGTTTTTT
clone size: NA; D gene: TRBD1; J gene: TRBJ1-4; V gene: TRBV18; CDR3 protein: CASSPWTGDNEKLFF; CDR3 DNA: TGTGCCAGCTCACCCTGGACAGGGGATAATGAAAAACTGTTTTTT
clone size: NA; D gene: NA; J gene: TRBJ2-1; V gene: TRBV9; CDR3 protein: CASSDGVVRSGYNEQFF; CDR3 DNA: TGTGCCAGCAGCGATGGGGTCGTCCGGAGCGGCTACAATGAGCAGTTCTTC
clone size: NA; D gene: NA; J gene: TRBJ2-2; V gene: TRBV9; CDR3 protein: CASGPPGELFF; CDR3 DNA: TGTGCCAGCGGCCCCCCCGGGGAGCTGTTTTTT
clone size: NA; D gene: NA; J gene: TRBJ1-3; V gene: TRBV2; CDR3 protein: CASNEGMAGNTIYF; CDR3 DNA: TGTGCCAGCAATGAAGGCATGGCAGGAAACACCATATATTTT
clone size: NA; D gene: NA; J gene: TRBJ1-4; V gene: TRBV3-1/TRBV3-2; CDR3 protein: CASSPADSNEKLFF; CDR3 DNA: TGTGCCAGCAGCCCGGCGGACAGTAATGAAAAACTGTTTTTT
clone size: NA; D gene: NA; J gene: TRBJ1-2; V gene: TRBV6-1; CDR3 protein: CASSDTGTTTGYTF; CDR3 DNA: TGTGCCAGCAGTGATACCGGGACAACGACTGGCTACACCTTC
clone size: NA; D gene: NA; J gene: TRBJ1-2; V gene: TRBV19; CDR3 protein: CASSYGGFYGYTF; CDR3 DNA: TGTGCCAGTAGTTATGGAGGGTTCTATGGCTACACCTTC
clone size: once; D gene: NA; J gene: TRBJ2-7; V gene: TRBV30; CDR3 protein: CAWSPLYEQYF; CDR3 DNA: TGTGCCTGGAGTCCCCTCTACGAGCAGTACTTC
clone size: few; D gene: TRBD1; J gene: TRBJ1-1; V gene: TRBV5-8; CDR3 protein: CASSSTGDGYTEAFF; CDR3 DNA: TGTGCCAGCAGCTCGACAGGGGACGGTTACACTGAAGCTTTCTTT
clone size: NA; D gene: NA; J gene: TRBJ2-1; V gene: TRBV9; CDR3 protein: CASSAWGRESYNEQFF; CDR3 DNA: TGTGCCAGCAGCGCCTGGGGGCGCGAGTCCTACAATGAGCAGTTCTTC
clone size: NA; D gene: TRBD1; J gene: TRBJ1-2; V gene: TRBV7-9; CDR3 protein: CASSFGTEGYTF; CDR3 DNA: TGTGCCAGCAGCTTTGGGACAGAGGGCTACACCTTC